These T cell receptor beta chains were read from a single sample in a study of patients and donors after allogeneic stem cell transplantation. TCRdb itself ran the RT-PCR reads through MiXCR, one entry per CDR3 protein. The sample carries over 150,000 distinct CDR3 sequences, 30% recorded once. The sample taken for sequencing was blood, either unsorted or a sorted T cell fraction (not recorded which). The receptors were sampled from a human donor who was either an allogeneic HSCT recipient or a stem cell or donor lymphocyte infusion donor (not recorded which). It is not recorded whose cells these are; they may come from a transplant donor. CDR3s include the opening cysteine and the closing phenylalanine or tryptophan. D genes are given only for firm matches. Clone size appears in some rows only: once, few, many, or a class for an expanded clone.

CATWTGRTICTDTQYF | TGTGCCACCTGGACAGGGCGGACGATATGCACAGATACGCAGTATTTT | TRBJ2-3 | 16 | TRBD1 | TRBV24-1 | many
CASSLDSFTGELFF | TGTGCCAGCAGTTTAGACTCGTTCACCGGGGAGCTGTTTTTT | TRBJ2-2 | 14 | - | TRBV12-3/TRBV12-4 | -
CSAWGREKLFF | TGCAGTGCTTGGGGGCGGGAAAAACTGTTTTTT | TRBJ1-4 | 11 | - | TRBV20-1 | -
CASSPYRQGRDGYTF | TGTGCCAGCAGCCCCTATAGACAGGGGCGAGATGGCTACACCTTC | TRBJ1-2 | 15 | TRBD1 | TRBV5-6 | -
CASSFLGASYEQYF | TGTGCCAGCAGTTTTCTCGGGGCCTCCTACGAGCAGTACTTC | TRBJ2-7 | 14 | - | TRBV27 | -
CASSPVLNAVRNEQFF | TGTGCCAGCAGTCCCGTTTTGAACGCGGTACGCAATGAGCAGTTCTTC | TRBJ2-1 | 16 | - | TRBV27 | few
CASISPGTRKFF | TGTGCCAGCATCTCACCCGGGACTAGAAAGTTCTTC | TRBJ2-1 | 12 | TRBD2 | TRBV28 | -
CASSLSVEGPDGYTF | TGTGCCAGCAGCTTATCCGTTGAGGGGCCAGATGGCTACACCTTC | TRBJ1-2 | 15 | - | TRBV11-2 | few
CASSSMDRTNQPQHF | TGTGCCAGCAGCTCAATGGACCGTACCAATCAGCCCCAGCATTTT | TRBJ1-5 | 15 | - | TRBV7-9 | few
CSAKGLLTYEQYF | TGCAGCGCTAAGGGACTACTTACCTACGAGCAGTACTTC | TRBJ2-7 | 13 | TRBD2 | TRBV29-1 | -
CASSLASGRGNSPLHF | TGTGCCAGCAGTTTAGCGTCGGGGCGGGGGAATTCACCCCTCCACTTT | TRBJ1-6 | 16 | - | TRBV12-3/TRBV12-4 | -
CASSLPGSSGANVLTF | TGCGCCAGCAGCTTACCTGGGTCATCTGGGGCCAACGTCCTGACTTTC | TRBJ2-6 | 16 | - | TRBV5-1 | -
CSVRDIIGTQYF | TGCAGCGTCCGGGACATAATCGGGACCCAGTACTTC | TRBJ2-5 | 12 | - | TRBV29-1 | -
CSARGLAENEQFF | TGCAGTGCTAGGGGACTAGCGGAAAATGAGCAGTTCTTC | TRBJ2-1 | 13 | TRBD2 | TRBV20-1 | once
CASSGGTTYNEQFF | TGTGCCAGCAGCGGGGGGACTACCTACAATGAGCAGTTCTTC | TRBJ2-1 | 14 | TRBD2 | TRBV9 | few
CASSYSTRNLQTQYF | TGTGCCAGCAGTTACTCGACCCGGAACCTCCAAACCCAGTACTTC | TRBJ2-5 | 15 | - | TRBV6-5 | -
CASSLYARTDSPLHF | TGTGCCAGCAGCTTATATGCACGGACAGACTCACCCCTCCACTTT | TRBJ1-6 | 15 | - | TRBV7-2 | many
CASSLRPDTYNEQFF | TGTGCCAGCAGCTTAAGACCAGATACCTACAATGAGCAGTTCTTC | TRBJ2-1 | 15 | - | TRBV11-2 | -
CSPALLAGGPRSSYNEQFF | TGCAGCCCTGCCCTACTAGCGGGAGGGCCGCGAAGCTCCTACAATGAGCAGTTCTTC | TRBJ2-1 | 19 | TRBD2 | TRBV29-1 | few
CSAPDSGRGDNEQFF | TGCAGTGCTCCGGATAGCGGGAGGGGGGACAATGAGCAGTTCTTC | TRBJ2-1 | 15 | TRBD2 | TRBV20-1 | -
CAIRETGAYHEQYF | TGTGCCATCAGGGAGACAGGGGCCTACCACGAGCAGTACTTC | TRBJ2-7 | 14 | TRBD1 | TRBV10-3 | -
CASRDSGRRYEQFF | TGTGCCAGCAGGGATAGCGGGAGAAGGTATGAGCAGTTCTTC | TRBJ2-1 | 14 | TRBD2 | TRBV25-1 | -
CASSVGDRVNEQYF | TGTGCCAGCAGCGTAGGGGACAGGGTAAACGAGCAGTACTTC | TRBJ2-7 | 14 | TRBD1 | TRBV9 | -
CASSPQGVFWTGAYEQYF | TGTGCCAGCAGTCCCCAGGGAGTTTTCTGGACAGGGGCCTACGAGCAGTACTTC | TRBJ2-7 | 18 | TRBD1 | TRBV28 | few
CASSQDHITGELFF | TGCGCCAGCAGCCAAGATCACATAACCGGGGAGCTGTTTTTT | TRBJ2-2 | 14 | - | TRBV4-3 | few
CASSYGSRAAFF | TGTGCCAGCAGTTACGGTTCGAGGGCAGCTTTCTTT | TRBJ1-1 | 12 | - | TRBV6-2/TRBV6-3 | -
CASSNPAGTNTGELFF | TGTGCCAGCAGTAACCCAGCGGGAACGAACACCGGGGAGCTGTTTTTT | TRBJ2-2 | 16 | TRBD2 | TRBV2 | -
CASSLRNGLTVYEQYF | TGCGCCAGCAGCTTGAGGAACGGACTAACCGTTTACGAGCAGTACTTC | TRBJ2-7 | 16 | - | TRBV5-1 | -
CASRRRERETQYF | TGTGCCAGCCGGAGGAGGGAGAGGGAGACCCAGTACTTC | TRBJ2-5 | 13 | - | TRBV27 | few
CSVASGTGVEAFF | TGCAGCGTAGCCTCCGGGACAGGGGTTGAAGCTTTCTTT | TRBJ1-1 | 13 | TRBD1 | TRBV29-1 | few
CASSQERAISNQPQHF | TGCGCCAGCAGCCAAGAAAGGGCCATTAGCAATCAGCCCCAGCATTTT | TRBJ1-5 | 16 | - | TRBV4-1 | few
CSVDLRLAENEQFF | TGCAGCGTTGACTTACGACTAGCGGAGAATGAGCAGTTCTTC | TRBJ2-1 | 14 | TRBD2 | TRBV29-1 | -
CASSYEIGQGTYEQYF | TGTGCCAGCAGTTACGAAATTGGACAGGGCACCTACGAGCAGTACTTC | TRBJ2-7 | 16 | TRBD1 | TRBV6-5 | -
CASSLTGVEQYF | TGTGCCAGCAGCCTGACAGGGGTCGAGCAGTACTTC | TRBJ2-7 | 12 | TRBD1 | TRBV5-5 | -
CASSLARKPSTEQYF | TGTGCCAGCAGTTTGGCGCGGAAGCCTTCTACGGAGCAGTACTTC | TRBJ2-7 | 15 | - | TRBV27 | -
CASSPTTGVLRVNTGELFF | TGTGCCAGCAGTCCTACAACAGGGGTATTACGGGTGAACACCGGGGAGCTGTTTTTT | TRBJ2-2 | 19 | TRBD1 | TRBV12-3/TRBV12-4 | -
CAAPLRETQYF | TGTGCCGCTCCTCTCAGAGAGACCCAGTACTTC | TRBJ2-5 | 11 | - | TRBV3-1 | few
CASTLDLQKETQYF | TGTGCCAGCACCCTTGACCTGCAAAAAGAGACCCAGTACTTC | TRBJ2-5 | 14 | - | TRBV7-6 | -
CAWSSFTEAFF | TGTGCCTGGAGTTCCTTCACTGAAGCTTTCTTT | TRBJ1-1 | 11 | - | TRBV30 | few
CASSLYSGGRNYGYTF | TGCGCCAGCAGCTTGTACTCAGGGGGCAGGAACTATGGCTACACCTTC | TRBJ1-2 | 16 | TRBD1 | TRBV5-1 | -
CAISDPSKNTEAFF | TGTGCCATCAGTGACCCCTCCAAGAACACTGAAGCTTTCTTT | TRBJ1-1 | 14 | - | TRBV10-3 | many
CASRDGDYGYTF | TGTGCCAGCCGCGACGGGGACTATGGCTACACCTTC | TRBJ1-2 | 12 | - | TRBV9 | -
CASSQSYGANSPLHF | TGTGCCAGCAGCCAATCATACGGTGCCAATTCACCCCTCCACTTT | TRBJ1-6 | 15 | - | TRBV3-1 | -
CASSVASGGNEQFF | TGCGCCAGCAGTGTTGCTAGCGGTGGGAATGAGCAGTTCTTC | TRBJ2-1 | 14 | TRBD2 | TRBV10-2 | -
CASRARGTGELFF | TGTGCCAGCAGGGCCAGGGGGACCGGGGAGCTGTTTTTT | TRBJ2-2 | 13 | TRBD1 | TRBV7-2 | -
CSARPEDRGNQPQHF | TGCAGTGCTAGGCCCGAGGACAGGGGCAATCAGCCCCAGCATTTT | TRBJ1-5 | 15 | TRBD1 | TRBV20-1 | -
CASIRGDTQYF | TGTGCCAGCATACGGGGGGATACGCAGTATTTT | TRBJ2-3 | 11 | - | TRBV2 | -
CASRGTADYSNQPQHF | TGTGCCAGCCGGGGCACGGCGGATTACAGCAATCAGCCCCAGCATTTT | TRBJ1-5 | 16 | - | TRBV18 | -
CASRGELYNEQFF | TGTGCCAGCCGGGGGGAACTTTACAATGAGCAGTTCTTC | TRBJ2-1 | 13 | TRBD2 | TRBV27 | few
CASSQALAGSYEQYF | TGCGCCAGCAGCCAAGCGCTAGCGGGATCCTACGAGCAGTACTTC | TRBJ2-7 | 15 | TRBD2 | TRBV4-1 | -
CASSSLAGTYEQYF | TGTGCCAGCAGCTCATTAGCGGGAACCTACGAGCAGTACTTC | TRBJ2-7 | 14 | TRBD2 | TRBV12-3/TRBV12-4 | -
CASSFGGGYYNEQFF | TGTGCCAGCAGTTTCGGGGGTGGGTATTACAATGAGCAGTTCTTC | TRBJ2-1 | 15 | - | TRBV12-3/TRBV12-4 | few
CASSPPPGLVPAGELFF | TGTGCCAGCAGCCCACCTCCGGGACTAGTGCCGGCCGGGGAGCTGTTTTTT | TRBJ2-2 | 17 | TRBD2 | TRBV7-9 | -
CSARGWTADGYTF | TGCAGTGCTAGAGGGTGGACAGCCGATGGCTACACCTTC | TRBJ1-2 | 13 | - | TRBV20-1 | -
CASSPARDYEQYF | TGTGCCAGTAGTCCGGCCCGGGACTACGAGCAGTACTTC | TRBJ2-7 | 13 | - | TRBV19 | -
CASSEGVSVATHQPQHF | TGTGCCAGCAGTGAAGGGGTGTCTGTGGCCACGCATCAGCCCCAGCATTTT | TRBJ1-5 | 17 | - | TRBV2 | -
CASGYYEQYF | TGTGCCAGCGGATACTACGAGCAGTACTTC | TRBJ2-7 | 10 | - | TRBV27 | -
CASSQARSWMQYF | TGTGCCAGCAGTCAAGCTAGGAGCTGGATGCAGTATTTT | TRBJ2-3 | 13 | - | TRBV6-2/TRBV6-3 | -
CASSYSNRGAFLPLHF | TGTGCCAGCAGTTACTCGAATAGGGGGGCCTTCCTACCCCTCCACTTT | TRBJ1-6 | 16 | - | TRBV6-5 | -